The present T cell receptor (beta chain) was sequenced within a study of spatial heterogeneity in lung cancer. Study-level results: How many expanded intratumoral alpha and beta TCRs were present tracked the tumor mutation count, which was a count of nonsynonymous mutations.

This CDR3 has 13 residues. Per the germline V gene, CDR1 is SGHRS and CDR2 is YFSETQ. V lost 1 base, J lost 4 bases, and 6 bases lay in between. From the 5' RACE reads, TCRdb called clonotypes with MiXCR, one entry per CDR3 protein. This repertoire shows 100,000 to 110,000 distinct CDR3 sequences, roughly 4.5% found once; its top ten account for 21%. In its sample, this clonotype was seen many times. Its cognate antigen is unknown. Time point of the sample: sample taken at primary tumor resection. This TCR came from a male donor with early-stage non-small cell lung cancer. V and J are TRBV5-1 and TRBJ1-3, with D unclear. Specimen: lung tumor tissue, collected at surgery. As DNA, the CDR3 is TGCGCCAGCAGCTTGCTTGCCGGAAACACCATATATTTT. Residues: CASSLLAGNTIYF.